This T cell receptor beta chain was sequenced in a study of a mutant IDH1 vaccine in newly diagnosed glioma. Study details: Treated patients had a mean age of around 39 years and a sex split that was roughly 60% male and roughly 40% female.

Details on this clone: What it recognizes is unknown.

The time point is: week 47, end of study. A 20-mer mutant IDH1 peptide at 300 ug was injected subcutaneously with topical imiquimod. Using immunoSEQ multiplex PCR, the repertoire was profiled, and TCRdb retains in-frame clones only, with some absent. The sample lists about 31,000 clones, roughly 90% occurring once. Trimming cost V 0 bases and J 3 bases, with 6 bases left between them. The CDR3 consists of 14 residues. Germline V CDR1 and CDR2: MGHRA, YSYEKL. Sequences were derived from PBMCs, sampled from a glioma patient whose treatment included an IDH1 peptide vaccine. The V gene is TRBV4-1, the J gene TRBJ2-1; D not certain. This sequence originates from a woman aged 40 to 50 with glioma. The CDR3 DNA follows: TGCGCCAGCAGCCAAGAAGGCGACTACAATGAGCAGTTCTTC. Protein product: CASSQEGDYNEQFF.